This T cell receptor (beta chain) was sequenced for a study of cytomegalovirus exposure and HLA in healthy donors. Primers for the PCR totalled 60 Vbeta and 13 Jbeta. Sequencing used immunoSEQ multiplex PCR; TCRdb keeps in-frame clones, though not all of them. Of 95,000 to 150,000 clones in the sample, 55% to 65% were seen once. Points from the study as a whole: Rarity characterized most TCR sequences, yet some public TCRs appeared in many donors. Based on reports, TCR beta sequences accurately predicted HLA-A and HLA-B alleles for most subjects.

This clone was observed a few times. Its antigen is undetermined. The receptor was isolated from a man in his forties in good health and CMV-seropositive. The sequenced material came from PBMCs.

The CDR3 loop reads CASSRRSTDTQYF. The DNA for the CDR3 is TGTGCCAGCAGCCGCCGGAGCACAGATACGCAGTATTTT. This chain links TRBV4-2 with TRBJ2-3, with no clear D. Trimming removed 4 bases from V and 0 bases from J, with 5 bases in between. Germline-derived CDR1 and CDR2 are LGHNA and YNFKEQ. The CDR3 is 13 amino acids.